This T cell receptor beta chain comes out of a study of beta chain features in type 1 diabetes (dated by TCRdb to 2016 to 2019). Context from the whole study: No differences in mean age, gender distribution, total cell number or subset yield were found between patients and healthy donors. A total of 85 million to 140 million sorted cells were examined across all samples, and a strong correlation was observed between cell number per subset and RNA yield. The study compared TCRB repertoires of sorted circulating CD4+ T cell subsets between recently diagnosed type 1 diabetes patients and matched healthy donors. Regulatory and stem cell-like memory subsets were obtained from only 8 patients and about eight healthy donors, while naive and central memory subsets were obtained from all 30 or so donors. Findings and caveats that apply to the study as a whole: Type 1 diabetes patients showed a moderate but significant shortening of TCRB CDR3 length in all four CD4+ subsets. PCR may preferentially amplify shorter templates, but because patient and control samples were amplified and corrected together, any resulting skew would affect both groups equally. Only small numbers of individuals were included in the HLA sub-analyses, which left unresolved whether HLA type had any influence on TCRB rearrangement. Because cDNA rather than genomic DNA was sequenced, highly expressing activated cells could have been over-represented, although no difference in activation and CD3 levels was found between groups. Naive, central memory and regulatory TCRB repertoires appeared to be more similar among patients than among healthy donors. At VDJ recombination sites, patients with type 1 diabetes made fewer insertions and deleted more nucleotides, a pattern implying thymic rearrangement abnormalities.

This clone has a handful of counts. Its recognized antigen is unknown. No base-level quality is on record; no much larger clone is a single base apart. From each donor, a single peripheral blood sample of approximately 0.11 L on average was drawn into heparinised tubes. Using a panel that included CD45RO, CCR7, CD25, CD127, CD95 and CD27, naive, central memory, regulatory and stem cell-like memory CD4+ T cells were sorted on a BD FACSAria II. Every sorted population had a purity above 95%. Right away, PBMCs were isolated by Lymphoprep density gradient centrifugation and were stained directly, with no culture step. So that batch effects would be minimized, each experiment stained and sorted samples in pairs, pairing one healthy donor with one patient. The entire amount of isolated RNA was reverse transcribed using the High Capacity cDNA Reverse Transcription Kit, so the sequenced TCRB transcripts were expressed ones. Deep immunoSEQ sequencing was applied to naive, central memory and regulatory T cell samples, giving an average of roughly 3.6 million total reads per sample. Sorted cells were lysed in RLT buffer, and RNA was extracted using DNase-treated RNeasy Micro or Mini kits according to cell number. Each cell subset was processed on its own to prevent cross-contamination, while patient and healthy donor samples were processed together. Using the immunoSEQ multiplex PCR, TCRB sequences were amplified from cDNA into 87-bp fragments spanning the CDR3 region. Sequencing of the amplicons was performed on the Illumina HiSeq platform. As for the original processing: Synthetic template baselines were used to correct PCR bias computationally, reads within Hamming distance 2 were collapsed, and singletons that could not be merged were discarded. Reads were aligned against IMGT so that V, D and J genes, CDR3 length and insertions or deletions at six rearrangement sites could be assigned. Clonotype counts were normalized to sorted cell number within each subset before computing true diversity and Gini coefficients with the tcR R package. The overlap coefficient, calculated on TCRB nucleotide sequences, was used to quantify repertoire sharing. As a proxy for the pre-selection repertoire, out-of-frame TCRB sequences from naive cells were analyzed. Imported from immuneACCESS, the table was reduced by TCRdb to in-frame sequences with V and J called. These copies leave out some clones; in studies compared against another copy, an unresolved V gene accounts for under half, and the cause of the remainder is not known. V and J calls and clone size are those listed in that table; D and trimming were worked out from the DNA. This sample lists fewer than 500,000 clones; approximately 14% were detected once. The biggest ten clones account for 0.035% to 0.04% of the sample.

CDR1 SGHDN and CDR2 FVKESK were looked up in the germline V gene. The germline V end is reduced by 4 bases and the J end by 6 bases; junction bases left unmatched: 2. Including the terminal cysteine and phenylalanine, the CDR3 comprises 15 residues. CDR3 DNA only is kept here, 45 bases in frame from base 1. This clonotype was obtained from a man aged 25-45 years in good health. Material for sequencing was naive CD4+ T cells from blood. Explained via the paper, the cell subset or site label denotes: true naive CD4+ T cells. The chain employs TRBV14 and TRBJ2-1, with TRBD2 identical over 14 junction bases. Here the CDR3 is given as CASSRGLAGANEQFF. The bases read TGTGCCAGCAGCCGGGGACTAGCGGGAGCCAATGAGCAGTTCTTC.